Following are 26 T cell receptor beta chains from one sample sequenced in a study of cytomegalovirus exposure and HLA in healthy donors. Vbeta (60) and Jbeta (13) primers were used in the PCR. TCRdb keeps only in-frame clones here, not all; method: immunoSEQ multiplex PCR. The data contain roughly 200,000 clones, 75% to 85% of them singletons. Material: PBMCs. These receptors came from a woman aged 55-69 years in good health and CMV-seropositive.

The chain joins TRBV7-9 to TRBJ2-1; possible D gene TRBD2, 6 bases. This CDR3 region has 14 residues. The V end lost 4 bases, the J end lost 4 bases, and 11 bases lay between the germline ends. CDR1 and CDR2 from the germline V gene are SEHNR and FQNEAQ (reference sequence). CDR3 amino acids: CASSSASVYNEQFF. CDR3 coding DNA: TGTGCCAGCAGCTCAGCTAGCGTATACAATGAGCAGTTCTTC. Complete variable domain (other parts from reference TRBV7-9 and TRBJ2-1): DTGVSQNPRHKITKRGQNVTFRCDPISEHNRLYWYRQTLGQGPEFLTYFQNEAQLEKSRLLSDRFSAERPKGSFSTLEIQRTEQGDSAMYLCASSSASVYNEQFFGPGTRLTVL.

The chain carries TRBV28 and TRBJ1-1; D might be TRBD1 (5 bases). The germline V gene encodes CDR1 MDHEN and CDR2 SYDVKM. The CDR3 has 12 residues. V was cut by 8 bases and J by 7 bases, with 14 bases left in between. This CDR3 reads CASGQGKSEAFF. The CDR3 DNA reads TGTGCCAGCGGGCAGGGCAAGAGTGAAGCTTTCTTT. Based on the CDR3 plus reference TRBV28 and TRBJ1-1, the full variable domain is DVKVTQSSRYLVKRTGEKVFLECVQDMDHENMFWYRQDPGLGLRLIYFSYDVKMKEKGDIPEGYSVSREKKERFSLILESASTNQTSMYLCASGQGKSEAFFGQGTRLTVV.

The chain links TRBV11-2 to TRBJ1-5; tentatively, D is TRBD1 (6 bases). This CDR3 spans 13 amino acids. In germline, CDR1 is SGHAT, CDR2 FQNNGV. V lost 6 bases, J lost 4 bases, and 10 bases lay in between. The CDR3 here is CASSAQGNQPQHF. The CDR3 DNA follows: TGTGCCAGCAGTGCACAGGGAAATCAGCCCCAGCATTTT.

V is TRBV2 and J is TRBJ2-2; possible D gene TRBD2, 5 bases. This CDR3 comprises 15 residues. Per germline, CDR1 SNHLY and CDR2 FYNNEI. V lost 8 bases and J lost 8, with 21 bases in between. CDR3 sequence: CASDGITETRGELFF. The CDR3 nucleotides read TGTGCCAGCGACGGGATTACCGAAACCAGGGGGGAGCTGTTTTTT.

J is TRBJ1-2 and V is TRBV5-6; 12 nucleotides agree with TRBD1. In germline, CDR1 is SGHDT, CDR2 YYEEEE. This CDR3 spans 15 amino acids. V shed 2 bases and J 6 bases; nucleotides not matched to a gene: 5. The CDR3 DNA follows: TGTGCCAGCAGCTTCCCGGGACAGGGGGCGGATGGCTACACCTTC. This encodes CASSFPGQGADGYTF.

The sample holds a few counts of this clone. The chain couples TRBV6-1 to TRBJ1-2, with 8 nucleotides matching TRBD1. Germline V gene lookup returns CDR1 MNHNS and CDR2 SASEGT. Trimming removed 11 bases from V and 2 bases from J; junction bases left unmatched: 7. The CDR3 length is 13 residues. CDR3 coding DNA: TGTGCCGGAAGACAGGGGCTAAACTATGGCTACACCTTC. The encoded protein is CAGRQGLNYGYTF.

The CDR3: CASSTPGLAAYEQYF. The CDR3 DNA sequence: TGTGCCAGCAGTACTCCGGGACTAGCGGCCTACGAGCAGTACTTC. The rearrangement uses TRBV7-9 and TRBJ2-7; 11 bases line up with TRBD2. CDR3 length equals 15 residues. V shed 6 bases and J 2 bases; nucleotides not matched to a gene: 6. CDR1 SEHNR and CDR2 FQNEAQ come from the germline V gene (reference sequence).

The sample holds a few counts of this clone. V usage is TRBV5-4 and J usage is TRBJ1-1; tentative D call: TRBD1 (5 bases). Germline CDR1 and CDR2: SGHNT and YYREEE (reference sequence). The CDR3 is 16 amino acids. V shed 0 bases and J shed 6 bases, with 18 bases lying between them. The DNA for the CDR3 is TGTGCCAGCAGCTTGGCGGGCGGATGGGGAGGGGCTGAAGCTTTCTTT. Residues: CASSLAGGWGGAEAFF.

This clone was found once. J is TRBJ1-2 and V is TRBV5-1; D unresolved. CDR3 length: 13 residues. V was trimmed by 2 bases and J by 11 bases, leaving 16 bases between them. Germline CDR1 is SGHRS and CDR2 is YFSETQ. The CDR3 spells CASSLSPSPLYTF. The CDR3 bases are TGCGCCAGCAGCTTAAGCCCTTCGCCCCTTTACACCTTC.

The chain employs TRBV30 and TRBJ2-7; the D gene is possibly TRBD1 (5 bases). The length of the CDR3 is 12 residues. Germline V lookup: CDR1 GTSNPN, CDR2 SVGIG (reference sequence). The V end lost 5 bases, the J end lost 6 bases, and 14 bases lay between the germline ends. This CDR3 reads CAWAGFGSEQYF. CDR3 bases: TGTGCCTGGGCAGGGTTTGGGTCCGAGCAGTACTTC.

The V gene is TRBV5-6, the J gene TRBJ2-1, with 7 bases aligning to TRBD2. Unmatched junction bases numbered 2, after V lost 1 base and J lost 1 base. From germline, CDR1 is SGHDT and CDR2 YYEEEE. The CDR3 runs to 15 residues. The CDR3 loop is CASSLRTRSYNEQFF. The CDR3 bases are TGTGCCAGCAGCTTGAGGACTAGATCCTACAATGAGCAGTTCTTC.

This sequence joins TRBV18 and TRBJ1-2; D is possibly TRBD1 (6 bases). Germline assignment: CDR1 KGHSH and CDR2 LQKENI. This CDR3 spans 13 amino acids. Trimming shortened V by 6 bases and J by 7 bases, and 15 bases separated the two germline ends. The CDR3 here is CASSPPGDPGYTF. The DNA of the CDR3 is TGTGCCAGCTCCCCGCCAGGGGATCCTGGCTACACCTTC.

This chain links TRBV7-8 with TRBJ1-1, with 7 bases lining up with TRBD1. Germline CDR1 and CDR2: SGHVS and FQNEAQ. CDR3 length: 14 residues. V lost 3 bases and J lost 4; bases outside the gene matches: 5. The DNA for the CDR3 is TGTGCCAGCAGCTTCGGCAGGGGGAGCACTGAAGCTTTCTTT. Translated: CASSFGRGSTEAFF. Filled out from reference TRBV7-8 and TRBJ1-1, the complete variable domain reads GAGVSQSPRYKVAKRGQDVALRCDPISGHVSLFWYQQALGQGPEFLTYFQNEAQLDKSGLPSDRFFAERPEGSVSTLKIQRTQQEDSAVYLCASSFGRGSTEAFFGQGTRLTVV.

The CDR3 protein is CASSLASTSYNEQFF. CDR3 nucleotides: TGCGCCAGCAGCTTGGCCTCGACTTCTTACAATGAGCAGTTCTTC. The chain couples TRBV5-1 to TRBJ2-1; no definite D call. Germline V CDR1 and CDR2: SGHRS, YFSETQ. V lost 0 bases to trimming and J lost 4 bases, with 11 bases between them. The CDR3 totals 15 residues. The complete variable domain, with remaining parts taken from reference TRBV5-1 and TRBJ2-1, reads KAGVTQTPRYLIKTRGQQVTLSCSPISGHRSVSWYQQTPGQGLQFLFEYFSETQRNKGNFPGRFSGRQFSNSRSEMNVSTLELGDSALYLCASSLASTSYNEQFFGPGTRLTVL.

This clone was detected once. The chain recombines TRBV19 with TRBJ2-3, with TRBD2 matching over 9 bases. The junction had 18 bases not matched to a gene; V was cut back by 5 bases and J by 0 bases. This CDR3 contains 20 residues. In germline, CDR1 is LNHDA, CDR2 SQIVND (reference sequence). CDR3 coding DNA: TGTGCCAGTAGTTCTTCGTTAGCGGGGGCCGGCCTTACTAGCACAGATACGCAGTATTTT. This gives the protein CASSSSLAGAGLTSTDTQYF.

J is TRBJ2-7 and V is TRBV6-1; D may be TRBD1 (5 bases). Trimming stripped 2 bases from V and 3 bases from J, with 32 bases between. CDR1 MNHNS and CDR2 SASEGT come from the germline V gene. The CDR3 extends over 21 amino acids. CDR3 region: CASSEPPIGRTRPKDYYEQYF. CDR3 bases: TGTGCCAGCAGTGAACCGCCCATCGGAAGGACAAGGCCCAAGGATTACTACGAGCAGTACTTC.

The V and J genes are TRBV6-4 and TRBJ1-5; D gene ambiguous. The germline CDR1 and CDR2 sequences are MRHNA and SNTAGT. Trimming removed 5 bases at V and 0 bases at J, with 11 bases between. The CDR3 contains 15 residues. The DNA of the CDR3 is TGTGCCAGCAGTTATTTCGAGAATAGCAATCAGCCCCAGCATTTT. It specifies CASSYFENSNQPQHF.

This clone was detected once. This sequence joins TRBV23-1 and TRBJ1-1; 7 bases map to TRBD1. TRBV23-1 is an open reading frame, and its role is uncertain. The CDR3 has 15 residues. V lost 0 bases, J lost 6 bases, and 7 bases stayed unmatched. The DNA for the CDR3 is TGCGCCAGCAGTCAATCAGGGGGCCAGTCGGCTGAAGCTTTCTTT. Protein sequence: CASSQSGGQSAEAFF.

A few counts support this clone. The chain uses TRBV19 and TRBJ2-7, with a tentative D call TRBD1 (5 bases). V dropped 5 bases and J dropped 0 bases, with 11 bases sitting between them. The CDR3 has 14 residues. Germline assignment: CDR1 LNHDA and CDR2 SQIVND (reference sequence). In nucleotides, the CDR3 is TGTGCCAGTAGTTCAGGACATCTCTCCTACGAGCAGTACTTC. Its protein product is CASSSGHLSYEQYF. Full variable domain (rest looked up from reference TRBV19 and TRBJ2-7): DGGITQSPKYLFRKEGQNVTLSCEQNLNHDAMYWYRQDPGQGLRLIYYSQIVNDFQKGDIAEGYSVSREKKESFPLTVTSAQKNPTAFYLCASSSGHLSYEQYFGPGTRLTVT.

This clone has a handful of counts. This chain uses TRBV6-6 with TRBJ2-4; D is unresolved. V lost 6 bases, J lost 0 bases, and 15 bases lay in between. Germline-derived CDR1 and CDR2 are MNHNY and SVGAGI (reference sequence). The CDR3 covers 16 residues. The CDR3 DNA is TGTGCCAGCAGCGACCCCAGTGCGGAAGCCAAAAACATTCAGTACTTC. This translates into CASSDPSAEAKNIQYF.

This clone occurred once. The chain recombines TRBV1 with TRBJ2-7; the DNA was not used to check the table's D call, TRBD2. TRBV1 is a listed pseudogene. The CDR3 is 16 residues long. CDR3 nucleotides: TGCACCAGCAGCCAAGATTTGGGACTAGCGGGAGACGAGCAGTACTTC. Translating gives CTSSQDLGLAGDEQYF.

The table lists this clone with a count of one. The J gene is TRBJ2-7, the V gene TRBV27; no firm D call. CDR1 is MNHEY and CDR2 is SMNVEV in the germline V gene (reference sequence). The ends were cut back, 2 bases at V and 3 bases at J, with 11 bases in the middle. The CDR3 is made up of 14 amino acids. CDR3 nucleotide sequence: TGTGCCAGCAGTTTAAGCCCATTGTACTACGAGCAGTACTTC. The encoded protein is CASSLSPLYYEQYF.

This chain connects TRBV18 to TRBJ2-7, with D possibly being TRBD1 (5 bases). In germline, CDR1 is KGHSH, CDR2 LQKENI. Trimming pared 0 bases from V and 1 base from J, leaving 13 bases between. The CDR3 contains 16 residues. The CDR3 loop reads CASSPPNRKGSYEQYF. The CDR3, as DNA: TGTGCCAGCTCACCACCAAACAGGAAGGGGTCCTACGAGCAGTACTTC.

The table lists this clone with a few counts. The rearrangement links TRBV10-1 to TRBJ2-7, with TRBD2 matching 13 bases. J gave up 10 bases and V 6 bases, and 12 bases lay outside the gene matches. The CDR3 consists of 15 residues. The V gene's germline CDR1 is WNHNN and CDR2 SYGVQD (reference sequence). The CDR3 reads CASSKTGTSGNLQYF. The CDR3 region has the DNA TGCGCCAGCAGCAAAACCGGGACTAGCGGGAACCTTCAGTACTTC.

This chain joins TRBV20-1 and TRBJ2-3; 7 bases map to TRBD1. The CDR3 sequence is 11 residues long. V lost 5 bases to trimming and J lost 10 bases; unmatched junction nucleotides: 6. Germline CDR1 DFQATT, CDR2 SNEGSKA (reference sequence). The CDR3 protein is CSAGTGVSQYF. Written as DNA, the CDR3 is TGCAGTGCTGGTACAGGGGTGTCGCAGTATTTT.

The chain recombines TRBV27 with TRBJ2-7; TRBD2 matches 7 bases. The CDR3 has 15 residues. The V gene's germline CDR1 is MNHEY and CDR2 SMNVEV (reference sequence). Trimming cost V 5 bases and J 1 base; bases outside gene matches: 8. CDR3 region: CASSLASGRSYEQYF. CDR3 coding DNA: TGTGCCAGCAGTCTTGCTAGCGGTCGGTCCTACGAGCAGTACTTC.